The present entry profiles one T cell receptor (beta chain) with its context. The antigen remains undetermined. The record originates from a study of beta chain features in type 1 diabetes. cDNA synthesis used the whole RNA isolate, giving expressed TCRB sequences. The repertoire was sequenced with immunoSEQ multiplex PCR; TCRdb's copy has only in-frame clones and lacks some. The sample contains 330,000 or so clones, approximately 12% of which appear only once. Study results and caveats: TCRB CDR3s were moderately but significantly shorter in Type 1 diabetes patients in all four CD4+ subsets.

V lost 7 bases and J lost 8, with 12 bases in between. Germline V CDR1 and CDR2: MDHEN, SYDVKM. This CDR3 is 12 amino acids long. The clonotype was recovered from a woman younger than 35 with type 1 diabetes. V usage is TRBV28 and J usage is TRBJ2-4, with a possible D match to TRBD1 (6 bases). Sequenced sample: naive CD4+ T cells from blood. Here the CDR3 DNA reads TGTGCCAGCATGGGGGCTTTTGACATTCAGTACTTC. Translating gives CASMGAFDIQYF.